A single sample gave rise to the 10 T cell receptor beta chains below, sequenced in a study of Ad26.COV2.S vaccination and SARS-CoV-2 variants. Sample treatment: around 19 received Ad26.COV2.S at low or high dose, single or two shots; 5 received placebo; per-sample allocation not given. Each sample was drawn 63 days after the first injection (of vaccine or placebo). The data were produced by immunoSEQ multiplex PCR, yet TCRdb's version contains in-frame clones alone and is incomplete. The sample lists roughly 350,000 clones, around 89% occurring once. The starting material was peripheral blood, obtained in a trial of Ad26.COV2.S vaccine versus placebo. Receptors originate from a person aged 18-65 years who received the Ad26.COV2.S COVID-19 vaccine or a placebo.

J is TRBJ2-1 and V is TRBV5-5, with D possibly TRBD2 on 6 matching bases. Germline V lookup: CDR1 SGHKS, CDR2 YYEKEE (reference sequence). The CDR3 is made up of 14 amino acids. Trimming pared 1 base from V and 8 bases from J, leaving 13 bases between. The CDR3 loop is CASSLSGVSHEQFF. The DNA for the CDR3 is TGTGCCAGCAGCTTGTCGGGAGTAAGTCATGAGCAGTTCTTC.

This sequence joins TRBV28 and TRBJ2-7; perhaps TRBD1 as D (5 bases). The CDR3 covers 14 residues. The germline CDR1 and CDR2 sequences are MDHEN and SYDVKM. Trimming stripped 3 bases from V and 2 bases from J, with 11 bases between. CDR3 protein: CASSLLGQTYEQYF. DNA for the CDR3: TGTGCCAGCAGTTTGCTGGGGCAGACCTACGAGCAGTACTTC.

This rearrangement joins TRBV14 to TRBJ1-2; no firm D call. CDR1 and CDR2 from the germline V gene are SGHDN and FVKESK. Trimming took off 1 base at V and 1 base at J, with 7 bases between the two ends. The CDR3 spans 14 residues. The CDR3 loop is CASSQGHRNYGYTF. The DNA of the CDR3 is TGTGCCAGCAGCCAAGGTCACCGTAACTATGGCTACACCTTC.

The CDR3 here is CASSSQGHSYEQYF. CDR3 bases: TGTGCCAGCAGCTCCCAGGGACACAGCTACGAGCAGTACTTC. The V gene is TRBV7-8, the J gene TRBJ2-7; D perhaps matches TRBD1 (6 bases). The CDR3 is made up of 14 amino acids. V was shortened by 4 bases and J by 3 bases, with 13 bases between the two germline ends. Per germline, CDR1 SGHVS and CDR2 FQNEAQ.

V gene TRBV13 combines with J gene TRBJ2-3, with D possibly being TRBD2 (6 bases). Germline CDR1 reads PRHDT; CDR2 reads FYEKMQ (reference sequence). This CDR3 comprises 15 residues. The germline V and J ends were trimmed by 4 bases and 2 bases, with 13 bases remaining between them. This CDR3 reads CASSSPGGATDTQYF. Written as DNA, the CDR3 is TGTGCCAGCAGCTCCCCTGGCGGGGCCACAGATACGCAGTATTTT. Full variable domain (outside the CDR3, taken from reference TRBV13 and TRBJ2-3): AAGVIQSPRHLIKEKRETATLKCYPIPRHDTVYWYQQGPGQDPQFLISFYEKMQSDKGSIPDRFSAQQFSDYHSELNMSSLELGDSALYFCASSSPGGATDTQYFGPGTRLTVL.

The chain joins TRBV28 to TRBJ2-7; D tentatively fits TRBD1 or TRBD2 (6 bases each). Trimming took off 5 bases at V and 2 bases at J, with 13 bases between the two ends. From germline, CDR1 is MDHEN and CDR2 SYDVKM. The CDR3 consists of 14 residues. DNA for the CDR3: TGTGCCAGCAGTCAGGGGACTTCTACCTACGAGCAGTACTTC. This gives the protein CASSQGTSTYEQYF. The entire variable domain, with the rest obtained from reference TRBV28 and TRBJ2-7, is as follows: DVKVTQSSRYLVKRTGEKVFLECVQDMDHENMFWYRQDPGLGLRLIYFSYDVKMKEKGDIPEGYSVSREKKERFSLILESASTNQTSMYLCASSQGTSTYEQYFGPGTRLTVT.

The CDR3 reads CASSYPTSLSDTQYF. CDR3 DNA sequence: TGTGCCAGCAGTTATCCCACAAGCCTCTCAGATACGCAGTATTTT. The genes are TRBV28 and TRBJ2-3; D is undetermined. CDR1 and CDR2 from the germline V gene are MDHEN and SYDVKM. The ends were cut back, 4 bases at V and 4 bases at J, with 15 bases in the middle. The CDR3 length is 15 residues.

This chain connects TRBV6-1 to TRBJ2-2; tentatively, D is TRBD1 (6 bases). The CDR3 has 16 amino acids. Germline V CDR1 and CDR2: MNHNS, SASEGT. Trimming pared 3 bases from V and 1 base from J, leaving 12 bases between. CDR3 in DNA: TGTGCCAGCAGTGACCAGACAGGTTGGAACACCGGGGAGCTGTTTTTT. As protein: CASSDQTGWNTGELFF.

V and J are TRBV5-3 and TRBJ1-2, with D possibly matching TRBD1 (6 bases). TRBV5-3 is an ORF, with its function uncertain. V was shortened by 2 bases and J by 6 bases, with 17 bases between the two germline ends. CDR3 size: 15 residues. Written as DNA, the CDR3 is TGTGCCAGAAGCTTTTACAGGGAACCTACGCATGGCTACACCTTC. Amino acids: CARSFYREPTHGYTF.

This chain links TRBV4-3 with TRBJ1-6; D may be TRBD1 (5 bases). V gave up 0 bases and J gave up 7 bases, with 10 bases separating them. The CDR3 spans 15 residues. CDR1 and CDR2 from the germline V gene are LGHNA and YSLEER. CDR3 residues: CASSQEGTSNSPLHF. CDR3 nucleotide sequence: TGCGCCAGCAGCCAAGAGGGGACGTCAAATTCACCCCTCCACTTT.